This T cell receptor (beta chain) was captured in a study of cytomegalovirus exposure and HLA in healthy donors. This clone was counted between two and nine times. The target antigen is unknown. Germline assignment: CDR1 DFQATT and CDR2 SNEGSKA (reference sequence). The V gene lost 8 bases and the J gene lost 0 bases, with 8 bases spanning the gap. This CDR3 is built from 11 residues. Study results and caveats: Within an earlier analysis, most TCR beta V segments proved productive either about 90% or about 30% of the time.

Vbeta (60) and Jbeta (13) primers were used in the PCR. Clones were sequenced by immunoSEQ multiplex PCR, and TCRdb holds only the in-frame ones, with some missing. The table records 150,000 to 200,000 clones, approximately 80% of them present only once. This clonotype was sampled from a woman in her thirties or forties in good health and CMV-seronegative. Source material: PBMCs. The chain links TRBV20-1 to TRBJ2-7; D is perhaps TRBD2 (5 bases). This chain's CDR3 is CSPAGSYEQYF. The CDR3 nucleotides read TGCAGTCCCGCGGGCTCCTACGAGCAGTACTTC.